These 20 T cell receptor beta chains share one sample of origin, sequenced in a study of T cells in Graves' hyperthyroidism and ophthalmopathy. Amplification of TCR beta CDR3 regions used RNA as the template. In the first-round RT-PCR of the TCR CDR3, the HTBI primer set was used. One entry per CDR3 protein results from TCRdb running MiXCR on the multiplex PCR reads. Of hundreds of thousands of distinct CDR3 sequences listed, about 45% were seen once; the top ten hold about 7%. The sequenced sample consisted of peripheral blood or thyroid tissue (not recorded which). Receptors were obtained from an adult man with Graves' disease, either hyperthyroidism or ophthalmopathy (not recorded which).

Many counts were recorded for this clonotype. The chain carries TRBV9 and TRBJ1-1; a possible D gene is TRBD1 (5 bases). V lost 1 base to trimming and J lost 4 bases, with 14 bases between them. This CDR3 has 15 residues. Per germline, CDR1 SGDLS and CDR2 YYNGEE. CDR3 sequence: CASSVMEGPATEAFF. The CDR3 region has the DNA TGTGCCAGCAGCGTAATGGAGGGGCCTGCCACTGAAGCTTTCTTT.

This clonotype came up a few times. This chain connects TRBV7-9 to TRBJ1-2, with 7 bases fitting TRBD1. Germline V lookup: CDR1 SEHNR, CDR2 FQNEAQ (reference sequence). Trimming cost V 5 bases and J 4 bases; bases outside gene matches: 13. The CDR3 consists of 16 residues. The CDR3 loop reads CASSQGQNTAFYGYTF. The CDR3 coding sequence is TGTGCCAGCAGCCAGGGACAGAACACAGCCTTCTATGGCTACACCTTC.

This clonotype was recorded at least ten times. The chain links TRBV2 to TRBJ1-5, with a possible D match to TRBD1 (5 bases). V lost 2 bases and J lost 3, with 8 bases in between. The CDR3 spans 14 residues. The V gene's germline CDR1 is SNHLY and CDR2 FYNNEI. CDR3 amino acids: CASSESGPNQPQHF. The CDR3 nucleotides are TGTGCCAGCAGTGAATCAGGGCCCAATCAGCCCCAGCATTTT.

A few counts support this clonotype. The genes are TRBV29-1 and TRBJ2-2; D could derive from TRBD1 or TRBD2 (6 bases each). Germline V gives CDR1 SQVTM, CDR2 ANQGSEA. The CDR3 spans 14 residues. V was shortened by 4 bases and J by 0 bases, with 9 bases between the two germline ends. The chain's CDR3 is CSVGGASNTGELFF. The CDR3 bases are TGCAGCGTTGGGGGGGCTTCGAACACCGGGGAGCTGTTTTTT.

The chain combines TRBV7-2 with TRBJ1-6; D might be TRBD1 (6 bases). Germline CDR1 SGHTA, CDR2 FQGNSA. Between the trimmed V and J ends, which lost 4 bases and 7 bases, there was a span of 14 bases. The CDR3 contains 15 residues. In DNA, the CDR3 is TGTGCCAGCAGCTCTCCGGGGGCTGTGAATTCACCCCTCCACTTT. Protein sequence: CASSSPGAVNSPLHF.

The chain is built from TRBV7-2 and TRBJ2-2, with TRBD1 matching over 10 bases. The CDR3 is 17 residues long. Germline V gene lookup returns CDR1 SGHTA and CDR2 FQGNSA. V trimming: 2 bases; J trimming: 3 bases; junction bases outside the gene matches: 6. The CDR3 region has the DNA TGTGCCAGCAGCTTATATGGACAGGGGGTCGACACCGGGGAGCTGTTTTTT. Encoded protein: CASSLYGQGVDTGELFF.

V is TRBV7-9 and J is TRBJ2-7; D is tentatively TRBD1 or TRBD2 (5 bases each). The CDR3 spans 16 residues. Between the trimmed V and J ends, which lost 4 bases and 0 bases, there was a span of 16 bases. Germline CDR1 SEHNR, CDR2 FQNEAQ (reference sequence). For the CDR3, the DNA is TGTGCCAGCAGCTCAATCTCGGGACGGAACTCCTACGAGCAGTACTTC. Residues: CASSSISGRNSYEQYF. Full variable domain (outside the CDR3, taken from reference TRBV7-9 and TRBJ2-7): DTGVSQNPRHKITKRGQNVTFRCDPISEHNRLYWYRQTLGQGPEFLTYFQNEAQLEKSRLLSDRFSAERPKGSFSTLEIQRTEQGDSAMYLCASSSISGRNSYEQYFGPGTRLTVT.

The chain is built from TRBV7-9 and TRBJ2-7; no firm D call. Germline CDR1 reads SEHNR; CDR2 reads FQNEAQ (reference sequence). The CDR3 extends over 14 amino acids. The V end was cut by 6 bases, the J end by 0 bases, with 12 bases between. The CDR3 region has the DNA TGTGCCAGCAGATTGAGAGGAATCTCCTACGAGCAGTACTTC. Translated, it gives CASRLRGISYEQYF.

DNA of the CDR3: TGTGCCACCAGCGTGACAGGCTATGGCTACACCTTC. Protein product: CATSVTGYGYTF. The chain couples TRBV24-1 to TRBJ1-2, with D possibly being TRBD1 (6 bases). The CDR3 totals 12 residues. The germline gives CDR1 KGHDR, CDR2 SFDVKD. The ends were cut back, 7 bases at V and 4 bases at J, with 9 bases in the middle.

The chain's CDR3 is CASRGTGLSPLHF. CDR3 coding DNA: TGTGCCAGCAGGGGGACAGGGTTATCACCCCTCCACTTT. The chain couples TRBV2 to TRBJ1-6; 9 nucleotides match TRBD1. The germline gives CDR1 SNHLY, CDR2 FYNNEI. With 6 bases clipped from V and 10 bases from J, the junction kept 4 bases outside the gene matches. The CDR3 covers 13 residues.

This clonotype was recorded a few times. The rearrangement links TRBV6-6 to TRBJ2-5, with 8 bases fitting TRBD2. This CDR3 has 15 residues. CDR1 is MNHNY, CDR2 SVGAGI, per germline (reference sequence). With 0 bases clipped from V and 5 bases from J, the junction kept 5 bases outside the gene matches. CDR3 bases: TGTGCCAGCAGTTACTCTGAGCGGGAGAGGGAGACCCAGTACTTC. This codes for CASSYSERERETQYF.

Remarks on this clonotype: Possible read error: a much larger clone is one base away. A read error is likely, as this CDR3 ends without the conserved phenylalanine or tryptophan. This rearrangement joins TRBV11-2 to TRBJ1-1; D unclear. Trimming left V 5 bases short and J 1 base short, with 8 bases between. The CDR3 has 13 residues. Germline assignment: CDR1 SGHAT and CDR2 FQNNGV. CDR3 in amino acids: CASSAVGNTEAFS. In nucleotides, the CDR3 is TGTGCCAGCAGCGCCGTGGGGAACACTGAAGCTTTCTCT.

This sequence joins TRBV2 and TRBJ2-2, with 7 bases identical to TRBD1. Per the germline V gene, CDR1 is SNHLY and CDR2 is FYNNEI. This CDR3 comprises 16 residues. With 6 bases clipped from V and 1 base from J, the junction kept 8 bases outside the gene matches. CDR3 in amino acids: CASRTTGQVNTGELFF. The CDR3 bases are TGTGCCAGCAGGACGACTGGACAGGTGAACACCGGGGAGCTGTTTTTT.

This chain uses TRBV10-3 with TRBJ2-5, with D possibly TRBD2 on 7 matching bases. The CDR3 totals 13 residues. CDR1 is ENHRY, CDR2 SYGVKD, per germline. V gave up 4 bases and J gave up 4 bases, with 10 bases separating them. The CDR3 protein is CAISGGGGETQYF. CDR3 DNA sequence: TGTGCCATCAGTGGAGGGGGGGGAGAGACCCAGTACTTC.

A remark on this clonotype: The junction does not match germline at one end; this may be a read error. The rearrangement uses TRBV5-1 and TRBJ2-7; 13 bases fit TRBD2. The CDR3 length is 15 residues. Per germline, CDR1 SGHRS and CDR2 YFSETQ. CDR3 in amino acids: CASSQDVGLAGRQYF. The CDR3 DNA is TGTGCCAGCAGCCAAGATGTGGGACTAGCGGGGAGGCAGTACTTC.

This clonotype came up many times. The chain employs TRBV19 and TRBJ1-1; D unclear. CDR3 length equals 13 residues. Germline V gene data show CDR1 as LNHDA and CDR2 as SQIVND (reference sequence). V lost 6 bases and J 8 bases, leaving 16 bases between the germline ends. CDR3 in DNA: TGTGCCAGTAGGAGGGCAGCAGGCGCCGAAGCTTTCTTT. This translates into CASRRAAGAEAFF.

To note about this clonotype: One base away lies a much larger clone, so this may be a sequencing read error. The CDR3 is CASTRDSWEAFF. CDR3 nucleotides: TGTGCCAGCACCCGCGACAGTTGGGAAGCTTTCTTT. The chain is built from TRBV3-1 and TRBJ1-1, with D perhaps TRBD1 (5 bases). This CDR3 is built from 12 residues. With 7 bases removed from V and 8 bases from J, the gap between germline ends came to 14 bases. CDR1 and CDR2 from the germline V gene are LGHDT and YNNKEL (reference sequence).

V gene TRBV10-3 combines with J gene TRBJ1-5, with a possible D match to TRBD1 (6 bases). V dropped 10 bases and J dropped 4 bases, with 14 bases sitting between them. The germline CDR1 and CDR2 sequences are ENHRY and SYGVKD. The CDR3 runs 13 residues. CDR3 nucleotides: TGTGCCACCACCGAGGGGGGGAATCAGCCCCAGCATTTT. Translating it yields CATTEGGNQPQHF.

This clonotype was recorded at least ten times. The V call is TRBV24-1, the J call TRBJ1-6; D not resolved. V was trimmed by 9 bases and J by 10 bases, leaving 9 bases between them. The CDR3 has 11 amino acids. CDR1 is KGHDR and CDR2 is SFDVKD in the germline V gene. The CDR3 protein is CATLTSSPLHF. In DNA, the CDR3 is TGTGCCACCCTGACCTCATCACCCCTCCACTTT.

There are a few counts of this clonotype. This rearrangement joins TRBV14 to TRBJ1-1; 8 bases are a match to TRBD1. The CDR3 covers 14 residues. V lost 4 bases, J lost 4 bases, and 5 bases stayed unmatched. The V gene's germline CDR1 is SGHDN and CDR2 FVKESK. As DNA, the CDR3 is TGTGCCAGCAGCCCGAAAACAGGGGGCACTGAAGCTTTCTTT. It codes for CASSPKTGGTEAFF. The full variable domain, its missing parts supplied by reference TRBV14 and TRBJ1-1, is EAGVTQFPSHSVIEKGQTVTLRCDPISGHDNLYWYRRVMGKEIKFLLHFVKESKQDESGMPNNRFLAERTGGTYSTLKVQPAELEDSGVYFCASSPKTGGTEAFFGQGTRLTVV.